The 24 T cell receptor beta chains below all came from one sample that was sequenced in a study of beta chain features in type 1 diabetes. Findings of the study overall: All four CD4+ subsets of Type 1 diabetes patients contained TCRB CDR3s that were moderately but significantly shorter.

Of the isolated RNA, all was reverse transcribed, and so the sequenced material was expressed TCRB transcripts. The method was immunoSEQ multiplex PCR; TCRdb's version includes in-frame clones alone and lacks a portion of them. Among about 710,000 clones listed, more than 12% were seen once. Their antigens are not known. The material sequenced was naive CD4+ T cells from blood. The receptors here all came from a man younger than 30 with type 1 diabetes.

The V gene is TRBV25-1, the J gene TRBJ1-3; possible D gene TRBD1, 5 bases. CDR3 length: 16 residues. Trimming pared 4 bases from V and 5 bases from J, leaving 18 bases between. CDR1 and CDR2 (germline): MGHDK, SYGVNS. The CDR3 coding sequence is TGTGCCAGCAGTGCTACTCGACAGTCCACACGAAACACCATATATTTT. Residues: CASSATRQSTRNTIYF.

There are a few counts of this clone. Different DNA sequences within this sample yield the same CDR3. CDR3 amino acids: CASSLAGTGQETQYF. The CDR3, as DNA: TGTGCCAGCAGCTTAGCGGGGACAGGACAAGAGACCCAGTACTTC. V gene TRBV7-6 combines with J gene TRBJ2-5; 8 bases are shared with TRBD1. Per the germline V gene, CDR1 is SGHVS and CDR2 is FNYEAQ. The CDR3 spans 15 residues. Trimming at V came to 0 bases and at J to 2 bases, leaving 2 bases not matched to a gene.

This clone was detected only a few times. V is TRBV2 and J is TRBJ2-5, with 11 nucleotides matching TRBD2. The CDR3 totals 15 residues. With V trimmed by 4 bases and J by 0 bases, 1 base remained unmatched. Germline V CDR1 and CDR2: SNHLY, FYNNEI. The CDR3 sequence is CASSGLAGYQETQYF. The CDR3 DNA is TGTGCCAGCAGTGGACTAGCGGGGTACCAAGAGACCCAGTACTTC.

The chain has TRBV29-1 and TRBJ1-1, with TRBD1 identical over 8 bases. The ends lost 6 bases at V and 2 bases at J; junction bases unmatched: 5. Germline assignment: CDR1 SQVTM and CDR2 ANQGSEA. The CDR3 extends over 13 amino acids. This chain's CDR3 is CSVGQGGNTEAFF. CDR3 bases: TGCAGCGTCGGACAGGGAGGAAACACTGAAGCTTTCTTT.

There are a few counts of this clone. The rearrangement joins TRBV7-2 to TRBJ1-2; 9 bases are a match to TRBD1. Germline V gene sequence: CDR1 SGHTA, CDR2 FQGNSA. The CDR3 contains 15 residues. V trimming: 3 bases; J trimming: 3 bases; junction bases outside the gene matches: 5. The CDR3: CASSFTGGNYYGYTF. The CDR3 bases are TGTGCCAGCAGCTTCACAGGGGGCAATTACTATGGCTACACCTTC. Based on the CDR3 plus reference TRBV7-2 and TRBJ1-2, the full variable domain is GAGVSQSPSNKVTEKGKDVELRCDPISGHTALYWYRQSLGQGLEFLIYFQGNSAPDKSGLPSDRFSAERTGGSVSTLTIQRTQQEDSAVYLCASSFTGGNYYGYTFGSGTRLTVV.

The chain combines TRBV7-6 with TRBJ2-7, with a tentative D call TRBD2 (6 bases). Between the trimmed V and J ends, which lost 2 bases and 7 bases, there was a span of 15 bases. CDR3 size: 14 residues. Per the germline V gene, CDR1 is SGHVS and CDR2 is FNYEAQ. The CDR3 here is CASSLSGPETEQYF. The CDR3 DNA reads as TGTGCCAGCAGCTTAAGCGGGCCCGAAACGGAGCAGTACTTC.

This clone occurred a few times. The chain joins TRBV29-1 to TRBJ1-2; 8 nucleotides align to TRBD1. Germline V gene sequence: CDR1 SQVTM, CDR2 ANQGSEA. This CDR3 has 14 amino acids. V lost 7 bases, J lost 0 bases, and 7 bases stayed unmatched. CDR3 sequence reads: CSGLGQGSNYGYTF. The DNA for the CDR3 is TGCAGCGGGCTCGGACAGGGCTCTAACTATGGCTACACCTTC. Complete variable domain (other parts from reference TRBV29-1 and TRBJ1-2): SAVISQKPSRDICQRGTSLTIQCQVDSQVTMMFWYRQQPGQSLTLIATANQGSEATYESGFVIDKFPISRPNLTFSTLTVSNMSPEDSSIYLCSGLGQGSNYGYTFGSGTRLTVV.

J is TRBJ1-1 and V is TRBV2, with D hard to call. This CDR3 comprises 12 residues. The germline V gene encodes CDR1 SNHLY and CDR2 FYNNEI. V shed 10 bases and J shed 1 base, with 10 bases lying between them. For the CDR3, the DNA is TGTGCCACTGTTCTAGGGAACACTGAAGCTTTCTTT. This encodes CATVLGNTEAFF.

This clone appeared once. V and J are TRBV6-5 and TRBJ2-5; D might be TRBD1 (6 bases). The CDR3 contains 13 residues. Trimming shortened V by 6 bases and J by 5 bases, and 13 bases separated the two germline ends. Per germline, CDR1 MNHEY and CDR2 SVGAGI. CDR3 coding DNA: TGTGCCAGCAGACTCGGACAGCCCGAGACCCAGTACTTC. The encoded protein is CASRLGQPETQYF.

This clone has a handful of counts. The sample has other DNA sequences that encode this CDR3 too. The chain has TRBV30 and TRBJ1-2; D unresolved. The CDR3 length is 12 residues. Trimming removed 5 bases at V and 1 base at J, with 8 bases between. The germline V gene encodes CDR1 GTSNPN and CDR2 SVGIG (reference sequence). The CDR3 sequence: CAWGPGNYGYTF. The CDR3 coding sequence is TGTGCCTGGGGCCCGGGTAACTATGGCTACACCTTC.

This rearrangement joins TRBV5-1 to TRBJ1-2; D ambiguous. Per the germline V gene, CDR1 is SGHRS and CDR2 is YFSETQ. The CDR3 totals 15 residues. V lost 4 bases, J lost 2 bases, and 15 bases lay in between. The CDR3 bases are TGCGCCAGCAGCCCCAATTTGGACGGGAACTATGGCTACACCTTC. Translated: CASSPNLDGNYGYTF. The full variable domain, rest sourced from reference TRBV5-1 and TRBJ1-2, is KAGVTQTPRYLIKTRGQQVTLSCSPISGHRSVSWYQQTPGQGLQFLFEYFSETQRNKGNFPGRFSGRQFSNSRSEMNVSTLELGDSALYLCASSPNLDGNYGYTFGSGTRLTVV.

This clone was recorded a few times. This chain links TRBV7-2 with TRBJ2-7; 11 bases match TRBD1. V shed 4 bases, J shed 4 bases, and the junction held 9 bases outside the gene matches. The CDR3 loop spans 16 amino acids. Germline V gives CDR1 SGHTA, CDR2 FQGNSA. CDR3 in amino acids: CASSSVRTGGRYEQYF. The DNA of the CDR3 is TGTGCCAGCAGCTCCGTTCGGACAGGGGGCAGGTACGAGCAGTACTTC.

The CDR3 DNA follows: TGTGCCAGCAGCTCGGACAGCAATAACTATGGCTACACCTTC. This codes for CASSSDSNNYGYTF. J is TRBJ1-2 and V is TRBV7-2, with D possibly matching TRBD1 (6 bases). CDR3 size: 14 residues. Germline lookup yields CDR1 SGHTA and CDR2 FQGNSA. The germline V and J ends were trimmed by 4 bases and 1 base, with 10 bases remaining between them.

Only a few counts were recorded for this clone. The rearrangement links TRBV2 to TRBJ1-1; tentative D call: TRBD1 (5 bases). Trimming cost V 4 bases and J 2 bases, with 11 bases left between them. The germline V gene encodes CDR1 SNHLY and CDR2 FYNNEI. The CDR3 contains 14 residues. The CDR3 DNA follows: TGTGCCAGCAGTGTGGGGCAGATAAACACTGAAGCTTTCTTT. It is translated as CASSVGQINTEAFF.

This clone was seen a handful of times. At one end the junction does not follow the germline gene, possibly because of a read error. The same CDR3 is also encoded by other DNA sequences in this sample. This sequence joins TRBV7-7 and TRBJ1-1; D might be TRBD1 (5 bases). Per germline, CDR1 SSHAT and CDR2 FNYEAQ (reference sequence). CDR3 length: 13 amino acids. Here the CDR3 DNA reads TGTGCTAGCAGCTCAGGGCTGAACACTGAAGCTTTCTTT. Translating gives CASSSGLNTEAFF. Full variable domain (rest looked up from reference TRBV7-7 and TRBJ1-1): GAGVSQSPRYKVTKRGQDVTLRCDPISSHATLYWYQQALGQGPEFLTYFNYEAQPDKSGLPSDRFSAERPEGSISTLTIQRTEQRDSAMYRCASSSGLNTEAFFGQGTRLTVV.

In this sample, this clone turned up a few times. The chain joins TRBV5-1 to TRBJ2-3; TRBD1 matches 8 bases. V trimming: 4 bases; J trimming: 3 bases; junction bases outside the gene matches: 7. This CDR3 region has 15 residues. The germline CDR1 and CDR2 sequences are SGHRS and YFSETQ. The CDR3 nucleotides read TGCGCCAGCAGCATCGGGACAGGTCGAACAGATACGCAGTATTTT. Residues: CASSIGTGRTDTQYF. The full variable domain, rest sourced from reference TRBV5-1 and TRBJ2-3, is KAGVTQTPRYLIKTRGQQVTLSCSPISGHRSVSWYQQTPGQGLQFLFEYFSETQRNKGNFPGRFSGRQFSNSRSEMNVSTLELGDSALYLCASSIGTGRTDTQYFGPGTRLTVL.

This clone occurred a few times. V gene TRBV7-2 combines with J gene TRBJ2-1, with D possibly called TRBD1 or TRBD2 (5 bases each). CDR3 length: 17 amino acids. Germline CDR1 reads SGHTA; CDR2 reads FQGNSA. Deletions cut 4 bases from V and 3 bases from J, with 19 bases between. Here the CDR3 DNA reads TGTGCCAGCAGCTGGAGCGGTGTGGCAGGGTACTACAATGAGCAGTTCTTC. Protein: CASSWSGVAGYYNEQFF.

This clone has just a few counts. This sample includes further DNA sequences coding for the same CDR3. The J gene is TRBJ1-2, the V gene TRBV30; D is ambiguous. The germline V and J ends were trimmed by 2 bases and 3 bases, with 7 bases remaining between them. The CDR3 is made up of 12 amino acids. The V gene's germline CDR1 is GTSNPN and CDR2 SVGIG (reference sequence). The CDR3 region is CAWSLSDYGYTF. The CDR3 DNA reads as TGTGCCTGGAGTTTATCTGACTATGGCTACACCTTC.

This clone was observed a few times. The chain couples TRBV28 to TRBJ2-2; D unclear. The CDR3 runs to 13 residues. Germline CDR1 and CDR2: MDHEN and SYDVKM. V dropped 1 base and J dropped 5 bases, with 5 bases sitting between them. The CDR3 DNA reads as TGTGCCAGCAGTTTATTAGGTACCGGGGAGCTGTTTTTT. Protein sequence: CASSLLGTGELFF.

This clone was picked up a small number of times. The V and J genes are TRBV4-3 and TRBJ1-1, with D maybe TRBD1 (5 bases). Trimming cost V 4 bases and J 1 base, with 10 bases left between them. This CDR3 contains 14 residues. Germline CDR1 LGHNA, CDR2 YSLEER. For the CDR3, the DNA is TGCGCCAGCAGCCTTGGCGGGGGGAACACTGAAGCTTTCTTT. This gives the protein CASSLGGGNTEAFF.

The rearrangement uses TRBV28 and TRBJ2-7; perhaps TRBD2 as D (5 bases). Germline V gene lookup returns CDR1 MDHEN and CDR2 SYDVKM. Deletions cut 3 bases from V and 2 bases from J, with 11 bases between. The CDR3 runs 14 residues. In nucleotides, the CDR3 is TGTGCCAGCAGTTTCCGTCCGAGGGCCTACGAGCAGTACTTC. Translated: CASSFRPRAYEQYF.

This clone was seen only a few times. The rearrangement links TRBV7-3 to TRBJ2-5, with D hard to call. This CDR3 is 13 amino acids long. CDR1 is SGHTA and CDR2 is FQGTGA in the germline V gene. The V and J ends lost 6 bases and 0 bases respectively, with 8 bases between them. The CDR3 here is CASRLDYQETQYF. CDR3 bases: TGTGCCAGCAGGTTAGACTACCAAGAGACCCAGTACTTC.

This rearrangement joins TRBV28 to TRBJ2-7; D is perhaps TRBD1 (6 bases). The CDR3 has 12 amino acids. The germline CDR1 and CDR2 sequences are MDHEN and SYDVKM. The V end lost 3 bases, the J end lost 4 bases, and 7 bases lay between the germline ends. The CDR3 spells CASSFRGYEQYF. In nucleotides, the CDR3 is TGTGCCAGCAGTTTCAGGGGATACGAGCAGTACTTC.

The J gene is TRBJ1-2, the V gene TRBV7-2, with D hard to call. Germline CDR1 reads SGHTA; CDR2 reads FQGNSA. The CDR3 sequence is 15 residues long. Trimming removed 2 bases from V and 8 bases from J, with 18 bases in between. As DNA, the CDR3 is TGTGCCAGCAGCTTACAGCGCGACCCTAAGTACGGCTACACCTTC. Translation: CASSLQRDPKYGYTF.